The TCR beta chain described here comes from a study of blood T cells in healthy people across ages. This CDR3 region has 14 residues. Germline V lookup: CDR1 MGHRA, CDR2 YSYEKL. J lost 6 bases, V lost 4 bases, and 4 bases had no gene match. This clonotype was observed many times. The second PCR ran about 6 to 12 cycles with a sample-barcoded 5' primer and J-beta primers. TCRdb reprocessed the 5' RACE reads via MiXCR and lists one record per CDR3 protein. The sample yields some 1.5 million distinct CDR3 sequences, roughly 27% seen once. The sample taken for sequencing was blood. The TCR comes from a woman in her 30s in good health. The chain joins TRBV4-1 to TRBJ2-1; TRBD1 aligns across 9 bases. The CDR3 loop reads CASSRQGEGNEQFF. The DNA of the CDR3 is TGCGCCAGCAGCCGACAGGGGGAGGGCAATGAGCAGTTCTTC.